This T cell receptor (beta chain) is drawn from a study of T cells after yellow fever vaccination. Study-level results: Clones from primary vaccination mostly reappeared after the booster (around 96% CD4, roughly 87% CD8). A weaker but faster secondary response was observed, peaking on day 5 versus 15. One caveat is that FACS-sorted repertoires could contain abundant clonotypes contaminating from the bulk population.

Germline V gene lookup returns CDR1 ENHRY and CDR2 SYGVKD. The CDR3 is 13 amino acids. The V and J ends lost 7 bases and 2 bases respectively, with 8 bases between them. About this clonotype itself: Its antigen is as yet unknown.

The authors made TCR cDNA by 5'RACE template switching, adding a universal primer site and UMIs. TCRdb reprocessed the 5' RACE reads with MiXCR, giving one entry per CDR3 protein. The sample has 610,000 or so distinct CDR3 sequences; 10% to 15% are singletons. Sequenced material: PBMCs, taken on the day of the yellow fever booster vaccination. This sequence was found in a young man who received the YFV17D yellow fever vaccine. The rearrangement uses TRBV10-3 and TRBJ2-2; unclear D gene. CDR3: CAIMGKNTGELFF. CDR3 nucleotide sequence: TGTGCCATCATGGGGAAAAACACCGGGGAGCTGTTTTTT.